Below are 28 T cell receptor beta chains sequenced from a single sample in a study of STAT5B mutations in CD4+ large granular lymphocyte leukemia. Clones were sequenced by immunoSEQ multiplex PCR, and TCRdb holds only the in-frame ones, with some missing. The table lists fewer than 45,000 clones, about four fifths of them singletons. The sample taken for sequencing was CD4+ T cells from blood buffy coats. Receptor source: a human donor in good health.

The chain is built from TRBV18 and TRBJ2-2; a weak D match, TRBD2 (5 bases). Germline CDR1 reads KGHSH; CDR2 reads LQKENI. V shed 0 bases and J shed 3 bases, with 11 bases lying between them. The CDR3 is 16 amino acids. CDR3 protein: CASSPPGGSDTGELFF. In nucleotides, the CDR3 is TGTGCCAGCTCACCACCAGGCGGGTCCGACACCGGGGAGCTGTTTTTT.

V usage is TRBV5-1 and J usage is TRBJ1-5; D possibly corresponds to TRBD1 (5 bases). V was pared by 7 bases and J by 0 bases, with 23 bases between. Germline CDR1 reads SGHRS; CDR2 reads YFSETQ. The length of the CDR3 is 18 residues. The CDR3 loop is CASRHFPGGLYSNQPQHF. DNA for the CDR3: TGCGCCAGCCGTCATTTCCCGGGGGGTCTCTATAGCAATCAGCCCCAGCATTTT.

The chain has TRBV11-3 and TRBJ2-3; possibly TRBD1 for D (6 bases). This CDR3 has 14 amino acids. Germline CDR1 and CDR2: SGHNT and YENEEA. V gave up 3 bases and J gave up 3 bases, with 10 bases separating them. The CDR3, as DNA: TGTGCCAGCAGCTTGAGGGGGAAGACAGATACGCAGTATTTT. Encoded protein: CASSLRGKTDTQYF.

This chain joins TRBV10-3 and TRBJ1-5, with D possibly being TRBD1 (5 bases). This CDR3 region has 13 residues. Between the trimmed V and J ends, which lost 6 bases and 6 bases, there was a span of 12 bases. Germline assignment: CDR1 ENHRY and CDR2 SYGVKD. CDR3 sequence reads: CAISGAGTQPQHF. CDR3 in DNA: TGTGCCATCAGCGGGGCGGGGACTCAGCCCCAGCATTTT.

The chain joins TRBV13 to TRBJ2-2, with 10 nucleotides matching TRBD2. Germline V gene lookup returns CDR1 PRHDT and CDR2 FYEKMQ (reference sequence). With V trimmed by 5 bases and J by 3 bases, 6 bases remained unmatched. CDR3 size: 16 residues. Here the CDR3 reads CASSPFLAGDTGELFF. The CDR3 DNA sequence: TGTGCCAGCAGCCCCTTTCTAGCGGGAGACACCGGGGAGCTGTTTTTT.

Here the CDR3 reads CAGAAKNIQYF. In DNA, the CDR3 is TGTGCGGGGGCGGCCAAAAACATTCAGTACTTC. The rearrangement links TRBV2 to TRBJ2-4, with D perhaps matching TRBD1 (6 bases). CDR1 SNHLY and CDR2 FYNNEI come from the germline V gene. The CDR3 loop spans 11 amino acids.

The chain uses TRBV29-1 and TRBJ1-4; D unclear. The germline V and J ends were trimmed by 7 bases and 6 bases, with 6 bases remaining between them. The CDR3 consists of 10 residues. Germline values: CDR1 SQVTM, CDR2 ANQGSEA. The CDR3 DNA reads as TGCAGCGCGGGAGATGAAAAACTGTTTTTT. It yields the protein CSAGDEKLFF.

The chain is built from TRBV6-7 and TRBJ2-1; TRBD2 agrees at 7 bases. TRBV6-7 is labeled an ORF, and its function is uncertain. The J segment lost 5 bases and the V segment lost 8 bases, leaving 12 bases of the junction unmatched. The CDR3 totals 15 residues. CDR3 loop: CASVSSGPTHNEQFF. The CDR3 DNA reads as TGTGCCAGCGTATCTAGCGGCCCGACGCACAATGAGCAGTTCTTC.

This chain joins TRBV7-3 and TRBJ2-7, with 11 nucleotides matching TRBD2. Germline V gene sequence: CDR1 SGHTA, CDR2 FQGTGA. The CDR3 covers 17 residues. V shed 2 bases and J 5 bases; nucleotides not matched to a gene: 11. CDR3 in DNA: TGTGCCAGCAGCTTAGAGACCGTAGCGGGAGGGCCCGACGAGCAGTACTTC. It encodes CASSLETVAGGPDEQYF.

In its sample, this clone was seen a few times. V is TRBV25-1 and J is TRBJ1-5; no clear D gene. Germline assignment: CDR1 MGHDK and CDR2 SYGVNS. Between the trimmed V and J ends, which lost 1 base and 3 bases, there was a span of 7 bases. This CDR3 is built from 14 residues. The chain's CDR3 is CASSESGYNQPQHF. CDR3 in DNA: TGTGCCAGCAGTGAATCCGGGTACAATCAGCCCCAGCATTTT.

The chain is built from TRBV5-4 and TRBJ2-1; the match to TRBD2 covers 9 bases. CDR3 length equals 19 residues. Trimming cost V 3 bases and J 1 base; bases outside gene matches: 14. Germline V gene data show CDR1 as SGHNT and CDR2 as YYREEE (reference sequence). The CDR3 region is CASSSLTSGGILSYNEQFF. The CDR3 nucleotides read TGTGCCAGCAGCTCGCTGACTAGCGGAGGCATCCTATCCTACAATGAGCAGTTCTTC.

V is TRBV9 and J is TRBJ2-4; D possibly matches TRBD1 or TRBD2 (5 bases each). The V end was cut by 0 bases, the J end by 9 bases, with 19 bases between. The CDR3 has 16 amino acids. Germline loops: CDR1 SGDLS, CDR2 YYNGEE. This CDR3 is CASSVDPGYTGGIQYF. CDR3 DNA sequence: TGTGCCAGCAGCGTAGATCCGGGATACACTGGGGGCATTCAGTACTTC.

CDR3 DNA: TGTGCAAGTCGCTTAGCCCCCTCCCCCCCGCGGGAGCTACTCGAGCAGTACTTC. Translation: CASRLAPSPPRELLEQYF. The rearrangement links TRBV12-2 to TRBJ2-7; no DNA check was done on the table's D call, TRBD2. TRBV12-2 constitutes a pseudogene. The CDR3 extends over 18 amino acids.

V gene TRBV7-2 combines with J gene TRBJ2-1, with D uncertain. Germline V gives CDR1 SGHTA, CDR2 FQGNSA. Trimming pared 0 bases from V and 0 bases from J, leaving 6 bases between. CDR3 size: 15 residues. The CDR3 coding sequence is TGTGCCAGCAGCTTAGCGGCATTCTCCTACAATGAGCAGTTCTTC. It yields the protein CASSLAAFSYNEQFF.

The CDR3: CASEGGTGFLGGRDNEQFF. In DNA, the CDR3 is TGTGCCAGTGAGGGCGGGACAGGGTTTTTGGGGGGGAGGGATAATGAGCAGTTCTTC. This rearrangement joins TRBV11-3 to TRBJ2-1, with 9 positions matching TRBD1. The germline gives CDR1 SGHNT, CDR2 YENEEA. V lost 9 bases, J lost 7 bases, and 25 bases stayed unmatched. The CDR3 runs to 19 residues. Using reference TRBV11-3 and TRBJ2-1 for the parts outside the CDR3, the full variable domain is EAGVVQSPRYKIIEKKQPVAFWCNPISGHNTLYWYLQNLGQGPELLIRYENEEAVDDSQLPKDRFSAERLKGVDSTLKIQPAELGDSAVYLCASEGGTGFLGGRDNEQFFGPGTRLTVL.

This clone was detected only once. This chain uses TRBV7-6 with TRBJ1-3, with 7 nucleotides matching TRBD1. J lost 0 bases, V lost 5 bases, and 7 bases had no gene match. The CDR3 contains 16 residues. CDR1 and CDR2 (germline): SGHVS, FNYEAQ. The CDR3 sequence is CASSVGQWGSGNTIYF. The CDR3 DNA reads TGTGCCAGCAGCGTGGGACAGTGGGGCTCTGGAAACACCATATATTTT.

V gene TRBV12-5 combines with J gene TRBJ2-3; no clear D gene. The CDR3 is 10 residues long. Germline V gene lookup returns CDR1 LGHNT and CDR2 FRNRAP. The V gene lost 5 bases and the J gene lost 8 bases, with 5 bases spanning the gap. The CDR3 coding sequence is TGTGCTAGTGGTCAGACTACGCAGTATTTT. Protein: CASGQTTQYF.

The rearrangement links TRBV10-3 to TRBJ1-5, with 9 bases matching TRBD1. Germline values: CDR1 ENHRY, CDR2 SYGVKD. V shed 6 bases and J 7 bases; nucleotides not matched to a gene: 7. The CDR3 loop spans 14 amino acids. CDR3 DNA sequence: TGTGCCATCAGCCCGGGACAGGGTTACCAGCCCCAGCATTTT. It is translated as CAISPGQGYQPQHF.

The rearrangement uses TRBV19 and TRBJ2-2, with TRBD2 matching 7 bases. CDR1 is LNHDA and CDR2 is SQIVND in the germline V gene (reference sequence). V was clipped by 2 bases and J by 9 bases; unmatched bases: 9. The CDR3 runs to 15 residues. This CDR3 reads CASSIFASGARELFF. In DNA, the CDR3 is TGTGCCAGTAGTATATTTGCTAGCGGAGCCCGGGAGCTGTTTTTT. Drawing the rest from reference TRBV19 and TRBJ2-2, the complete variable domain is DGGITQSPKYLFRKEGQNVTLSCEQNLNHDAMYWYRQDPGQGLRLIYYSQIVNDFQKGDIAEGYSVSREKKESFPLTVTSAQKNPTAFYLCASSIFASGARELFFGEGSRLTVL.

This sequence joins TRBV27 and TRBJ2-7; 9 bases map to TRBD2. The CDR3 is made up of 15 amino acids. Per germline, CDR1 MNHEY and CDR2 SMNVEV (reference sequence). V lost 7 bases, J lost 5 bases, and 12 bases stayed unmatched. The CDR3 coding sequence is TGTGCCAGCACACTCAAAGCGGGAGGTCGGAACGAGCAGTACTTC. Its translation: CASTLKAGGRNEQYF.

CDR3 bases: TGTGCCAGCAAGGGCCTGGTGGACACAGATACGCAGTATTTT. The encoded protein is CASKGLVDTDTQYF. This chain joins TRBV6-4 and TRBJ2-3; D gene ambiguous. Deletions cut 7 bases from V and 2 bases from J, with 13 bases between. CDR3 length: 14 residues. Germline V lookup: CDR1 MRHNA, CDR2 SNTAGT.

The rearrangement links TRBV7-2 to TRBJ2-7, with 10 positions matching TRBD2. The germline V gene has CDR1 SGHTA and CDR2 FQGNSA. This CDR3 has 14 amino acids. Trimming removed 4 bases from V and 4 bases from J; junction bases left unmatched: 4. The CDR3 is CASSSTSGIYEQYF. The CDR3 bases are TGTGCCAGCAGCTCCACTAGCGGGATATACGAGCAGTACTTC.

The CDR3 reads CAWSVHGRGTEAFF. CDR3 coding DNA: TGTGCCTGGAGTGTACACGGGAGGGGCACTGAAGCTTTCTTT. V is TRBV30 and J is TRBJ1-1; possible D gene TRBD1, 5 bases. Germline V lookup: CDR1 GTSNPN, CDR2 SVGIG (reference sequence). V was pared by 0 bases and J by 4 bases, with 12 bases between. There are 14 residues in the CDR3.

The CDR3 DNA follows: TGTGCCAGCAGTGATCCCTGGACAGCGAACACTGAAGCTTTCTTT. This translates into CASSDPWTANTEAFF. The chain employs TRBV6-1 and TRBJ1-1; tentatively, D is TRBD1 (6 bases). The CDR3 extends over 15 amino acids. Germline assignment: CDR1 MNHNS and CDR2 SASEGT. V lost 3 bases and J 1 base, leaving 12 bases between the germline ends.

The genes are TRBV7-3 and TRBJ2-5, with D perhaps TRBD1 (6 bases). The closer fit of TRBJ2-7 to the DNA end suggests the J call may be wrong. This CDR3 spans 18 amino acids. Germline V gives CDR1 SGHTA, CDR2 FQGTGA. The CDR3 is CASSRTIVRGTKTYEQYF. The DNA of the CDR3 is TGTGCCAGCAGCCGGACGATCGTAAGGGGGACAAAGACCTACGAGCAGTACTTC.

The rearrangement links TRBV7-2 to TRBJ2-7, with a possible D match to TRBD1 (6 bases). The CDR3 contains 13 residues. V was trimmed by 2 bases and J by 4 bases, leaving 9 bases between them. Germline V lookup: CDR1 SGHTA, CDR2 FQGNSA. The CDR3 spells CASSLFRGYEQYF. CDR3 nucleotides: TGTGCCAGCAGCTTATTTAGGGGGTACGAGCAGTACTTC.

This chain uses TRBV19 with TRBJ2-5; 14 bases line up with TRBD2. V was clipped by 6 bases and J by 5 bases; unmatched bases: 5. This CDR3 spans 15 amino acids. CDR1 and CDR2 from the germline V gene are LNHDA and SQIVND (reference sequence). In DNA, the CDR3 is TGTGCCAGTAGGGGGACTAGCGGGGGTCGGGAGACCCAGTACTTC. Protein sequence: CASRGTSGGRETQYF.

This chain uses TRBV19 with TRBJ2-1, with 10 positions matching TRBD2. Germline assignment: CDR1 LNHDA and CDR2 SQIVND (reference sequence). V trimming: 8 bases; J trimming: 7 bases; junction bases outside the gene matches: 8. CDR3 size: 14 residues. CDR3 DNA: TGTGCCAGTCAGCGGGAGGGCCCCCGGAATGAGCAGTTCTTC. Its translation is CASQREGPRNEQFF. Drawing the rest from reference TRBV19 and TRBJ2-1, the complete variable domain is DGGITQSPKYLFRKEGQNVTLSCEQNLNHDAMYWYRQDPGQGLRLIYYSQIVNDFQKGDIAEGYSVSREKKESFPLTVTSAQKNPTAFYLCASQREGPRNEQFFGPGTRLTVL.